This T cell receptor beta chain was observed in a study of lymphopenia after photon versus proton radiotherapy. TCRdb keeps only in-frame clones here, not all; method: immunoSEQ multiplex PCR. The data hold approximately 15,000 clones, with 70% to 85% observed a single time. To note about this clone: Its antigen is currently unknown.

Study findings and constraints: Proton therapy kept repertoires fairly stable, unlike photons, which gained effector/memory cells. Only patients who died were analyzed for survival; proton advantage is unproven.

Germline assignment: CDR1 LNHNV and CDR2 YYDKDF (reference sequence). V lost 4 bases and J 1 base, leaving 11 bases between the germline ends. The CDR3 runs 15 residues. This chain links TRBV15 with TRBJ2-1, with TRBD2 as a possible D gene (5 bases). The receptor's source is a man aged 45-65 years with gastric cancer. The sample here was peripheral blood, taken from a patient treated with photon-based radiotherapy. The CDR3 DNA sequence: TGTGCCACCAGCATCCGAGGGTGGTCCTACAATGAGCAGTTCTTC. Translating gives CATSIRGWSYNEQFF. Full variable domain (rest looked up from reference TRBV15 and TRBJ2-1): DAMVIQNPRYQVTQFGKPVTLSCSQTLNHNVMYWYQQKSSQAPKLLFHYYDKDFNNEADTPDNFQSRRPNTSFCFLDIRSPGLGDTAMYLCATSIRGWSYNEQFFGPGTRLTVL.